This T cell receptor beta chain was captured in a study of B cell selection in AIRE deficiency. The sorted conventional CD4 T cells were gated as CD4+CD127+. Points from the study as a whole: CDR3s were shorter in shared Treg sequences, reflecting few non-templated nucleotide insertions. Around 30% of healthy-shared Treg sequences were found among patient Tconv cells.

The CDR3 totals 16 residues. Germline CDR1 reads SGHTA; CDR2 reads FQGTGA. The V end was cut by 1 base, the J end by 1 base, with 13 bases between. With respect to this clone: Its antigen is not identified.

Here immunoSEQ multiplex PCR was the method, and the copy in TCRdb shows in-frame clones only, minus some. The sample has about 25,000 clones, 95% seen once; the top ten hold about 0.25%. V is TRBV7-3 and J is TRBJ2-5, with D perhaps being TRBD1 or TRBD2 (5 bases each). This TCR was sampled from a human donor in good health. Material: CD4+CD127+ conventional T cells sorted from PBMCs. The CDR3 DNA reads TGTGCCAGCAGCTTAAACCCACCCGGGACCCAAGAGACCCAGTACTTC. This codes for CASSLNPPGTQETQYF.